The entry below gives a single TCR beta chain sequence along with its context. This receptor's antigen is unknown. No clone much larger than this one lies a single base away; base qualities are absent. The donors were some 36 Caucasian individuals from Russia, aged 6 to 90 years, who were systemically healthy. Each donor gave about 9.7 milliliters of peripheral blood, drawn into EDTA-treated Vacutainer tubes. Ficoll-Paque density-gradient centrifugation was used to isolate PBMCs, with at least 7 million per sample. Total RNA, at least 6 micrograms per sample, was extracted from PBMCs with Trizol reagent. Naive CD45RAhigh/CD27high T cell percentages were measured by flow cytometry on a PBMC aliquot from every donor. Libraries were made using 5' RACE. The instrument was an Illumina HiSeq 2500. A second PCR of 7 to 11 cycles was performed with a sample-barcoded 5' primer and a J-beta primer mix. A unique molecular identifier was introduced onto each TCR beta cDNA molecule by a template-switch 5' adaptor carrying 12 random nucleotides. At least 2.5 million CDR3-containing paired-end reads were obtained from each sample. The Mint cDNA synthesis kit, primed by a TRBC-specific oligonucleotide, was used to synthesize first-strand cDNA from all RNA. Following uracil-DNA glycosylase treatment, a first 18-cycle PCR with universal primers M1SS and BC2_uni_R was performed on all cDNA. Regarding the original processing steps: Normalization of each sample was performed by random selection of 1 million high-quality reads, each carrying a distinct molecular identifier. Instead of being binned into consensus sequences, reads that shared molecular identifiers were thrown out. MiTCR, set to a Q25 quality threshold and the strictest error-elimination algorithm, was used for CDR3 identification, clonotype clustering and error correction. A nonparametric unseen species model with Euler transformation was used to estimate lower-bound total TCR beta diversity. TCRdb applied fastp at Q25 and MiXCR to the public reads, then kept only in-frame beta chains. Rows matching on CDR3 protein sequence are summarized as one entry with the most common DNA and genes. The V and J calls come from TCRdb's annotation, not from the publication. The sample table records around 1,000,000 distinct CDR3 sequences; roughly a quarter of these occur just once. The top ten hold 0.65% to 0.75% of the sample.

The sample comes from a study of blood T cells in healthy people across ages (dated by TCRdb to the mid-2010s). Regarding the study in general: In model experiments, roughly one uniquely barcoded TCR beta cDNA molecule per two T cells was captured by template switching. Two additional independent replicas of 1 million unique cDNA reads from the same blood draw were analyzed for two donors (one aged 18 to 29 and one aged 80 or older). Four age groups were formed from the donors: young (average approximately 15 years), middle-aged (more than 35), aged (approximately 60) and long-lived (around 80). To track age-related changes in TCR beta repertoire diversity, the study relied on deep sequencing normalized with unique cDNA molecular identifiers.

V was cut back by 7 bases and J by 10 bases, leaving a gap of 17 bases between them. CDR1 MNHNS and CDR2 SASEGT were looked up in the germline V gene. Taken from cysteine to phenylalanine, the CDR3 has 13 residues. Solely the CDR3 DNA is kept, with 39 bases framed from the first base. The paper's findings and limits, for the study overall: The CMV infection status of donors was not known, potentially confounding age-related changes in expanded clonotypes. Compared with the aged group, the long-lived group had more naive CD4+ T cells, fewer expanded clones and increased TCR diversity, a pattern suggesting age selection. Observed TCR beta diversity correlated strongly with the percentage of naive T cells measured by flow cytometry. Because profiling used bulk unsorted PBMCs, naive and antigen-experienced compartments could not be compared conclusively. Observed TCR beta diversity per million T cells fell roughly linearly with age, and a significant reduction was already apparent by age roughly 40. Estimates of total diversity based on one million sequenced T cells were considered lower bounds and underestimates.

Separately, the same data were catalogued under a study of T cells of mothers and their children. Looking at the second paper: Nine systemically healthy Caucasian individuals, comprising three mothers and their six children, were included as donors. cDNA synthesis used all of the extracted RNA, with about 1.5 ug of RNA in each 15 ul reaction. Sample barcodes and 2-4 random nucleotides were added via the M1S primer in the second PCR. Over 8.5 million TCR beta CDR3 reads were obtained for each mother, and 2.7 million or so reads were obtained for each child. TCR recombination output is similarly shaped by thymic selection in related and unrelated pairs, with a minor effect exerted by inherited differences. Normalized repertoire overlap was always slightly but never significantly higher in related than unrelated mother-child pairs. With a sensitivity of around 97 clones per million clonotypes, no persistent microchimeric T cell clones were detected. To look for features that set related mother-child pairs apart from unrelated individuals, the researchers ran deep NGS to compare the TCR beta repertoires of mothers and children. On average, the children were approximately 11 +/- 4 years old, while the mothers were roughly 40 +/- 4 years old. After adapters were ligated using NEBNext reagents, the libraries underwent 100+100 nt paired-end sequencing on an Illumina HiSeq 2000. To prevent cross-contamination, the mother and child libraries were prepared a month apart and were sequenced in separate runs. For each donor, somewhere between roughly 500,000 and 2,100,000 distinct TCR beta clonotypes were identified. Naive TCR beta clonotypes were estimated from low-frequency clonotypes matched to each donor's FACS-determined naive share, without sorting.

The rearranged chain carries TRBV6-1 and TRBJ2-1; no D gene can be assigned with confidence. Specimen: blood. The TCR originated in a girl aged 2 to 10 in good health. The nucleotide sequence is TGTGCCAGCAAGACTCAAGGCCGGGTAGAGCAGTTCTTC. It is translated as CASKTQGRVEQFF.